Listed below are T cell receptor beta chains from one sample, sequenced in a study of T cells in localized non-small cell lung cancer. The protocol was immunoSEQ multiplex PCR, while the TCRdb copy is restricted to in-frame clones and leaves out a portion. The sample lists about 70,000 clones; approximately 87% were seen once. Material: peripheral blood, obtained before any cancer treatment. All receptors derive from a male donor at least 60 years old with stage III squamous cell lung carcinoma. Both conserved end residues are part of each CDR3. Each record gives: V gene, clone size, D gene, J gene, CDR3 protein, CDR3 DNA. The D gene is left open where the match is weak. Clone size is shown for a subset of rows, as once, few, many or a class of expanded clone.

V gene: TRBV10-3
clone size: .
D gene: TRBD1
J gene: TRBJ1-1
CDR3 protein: CAINQDRGATEAFF
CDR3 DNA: TGTGCCATCAATCAGGACAGGGGGGCCACTGAAGCTTTCTTT

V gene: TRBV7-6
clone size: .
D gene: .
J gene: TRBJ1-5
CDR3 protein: CASSLGEGQPQHF
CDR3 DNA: TGTGCCAGCAGCTTAGGGGAAGGTCAGCCCCAGCATTTT

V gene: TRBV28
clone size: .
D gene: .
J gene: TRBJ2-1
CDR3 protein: CASRTPDGYNEQFF
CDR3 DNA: TGTGCCAGCAGAACTCCTGACGGCTACAATGAGCAGTTCTTC

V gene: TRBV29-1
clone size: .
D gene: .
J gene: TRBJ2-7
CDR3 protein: CSVTDGYSYEQYF
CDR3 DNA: TGCAGCGTTACAGACGGATACTCCTACGAGCAGTACTTC

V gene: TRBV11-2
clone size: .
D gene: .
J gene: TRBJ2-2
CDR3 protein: CASSLLEELFF
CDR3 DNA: TGTGCCAGCAGCCTCCTCGAGGAGCTGTTTTTT

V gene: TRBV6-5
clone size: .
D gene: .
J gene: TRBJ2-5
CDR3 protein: CASSYLVGETQYF
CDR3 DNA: TGTGCCAGCAGTTACTTGGTGGGGGAGACCCAGTACTTC

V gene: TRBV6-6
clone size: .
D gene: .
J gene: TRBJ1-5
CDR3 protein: CASSYVLENNQPQHF
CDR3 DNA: TGTGCCAGCAGTTACGTCTTGGAGAACAATCAGCCCCAGCATTTT

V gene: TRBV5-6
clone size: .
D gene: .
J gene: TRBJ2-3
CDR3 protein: CASRKGDTQYF
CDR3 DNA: TGTGCCAGCAGGAAGGGAGATACGCAGTATTTT

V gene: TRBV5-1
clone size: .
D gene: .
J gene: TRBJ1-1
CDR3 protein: CASSLTGANTEAFF
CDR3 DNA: TGCGCCAGCAGCTTGACGGGGGCGAACACTGAAGCTTTCTTT

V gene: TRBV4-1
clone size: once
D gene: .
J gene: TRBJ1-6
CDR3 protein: CASSQGSPLHF
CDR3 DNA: TGCGCCAGCAGCCAAGGGTCACCCCTCCACTTT

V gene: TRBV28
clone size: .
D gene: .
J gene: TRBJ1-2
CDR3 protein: CASSSSRYGYTF
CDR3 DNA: TGTGCCAGCAGTTCCTCCCGCTATGGCTACACCTTC

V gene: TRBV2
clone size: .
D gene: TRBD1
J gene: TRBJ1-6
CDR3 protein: CASRGTGSNSPLHF
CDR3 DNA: TGTGCCAGCAGGGGGACAGGGAGTAATTCACCCCTCCACTTT

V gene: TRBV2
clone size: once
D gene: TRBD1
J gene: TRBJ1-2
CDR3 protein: CASSRTGESSGYTF
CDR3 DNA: TGTGCCAGCAGTAGGACAGGGGAGAGTTCTGGCTACACCTTC

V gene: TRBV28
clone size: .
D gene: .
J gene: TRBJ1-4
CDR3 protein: CASSLQGVNEKLFF
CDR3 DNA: TGTGCCAGCAGTTTACAAGGGGTTAATGAAAAACTGTTTTTT

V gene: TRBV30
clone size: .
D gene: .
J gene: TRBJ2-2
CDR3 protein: CAGGRSGELFF
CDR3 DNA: TGTGCCGGGGGGCGGAGCGGGGAGCTGTTTTTT

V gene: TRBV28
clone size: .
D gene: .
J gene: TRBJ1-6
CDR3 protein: CASSLVLSTDNSPLHF
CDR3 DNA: TGTGCCAGCAGTTTGGTCCTTTCGACAGACAATTCACCCCTCCACTTT

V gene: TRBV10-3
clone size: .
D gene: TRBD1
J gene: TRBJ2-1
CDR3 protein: CAITTRAGGKNEQFF
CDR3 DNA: TGTGCCATCACCACTCGGGCAGGGGGCAAGAATGAGCAGTTCTTC

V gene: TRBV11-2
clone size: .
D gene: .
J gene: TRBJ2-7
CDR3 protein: CASSLIRDGEQYF
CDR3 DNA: TGTGCCAGCAGCTTAATCCGGGACGGCGAGCAGTACTTC

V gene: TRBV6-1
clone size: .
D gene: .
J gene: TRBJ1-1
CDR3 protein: CASRGRFEAFF
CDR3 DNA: TGTGCCAGCAGGGGGCGGTTTGAAGCTTTCTTT

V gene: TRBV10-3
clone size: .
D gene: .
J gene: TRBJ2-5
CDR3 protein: CAISDGISVETQYF
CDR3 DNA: TGTGCCATCAGTGACGGGATTTCCGTGGAGACCCAGTACTTC

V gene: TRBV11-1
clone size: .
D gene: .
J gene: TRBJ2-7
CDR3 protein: CASSLQVQDEQYF
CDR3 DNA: TGTGCCAGCAGCTTACAGGTCCAGGACGAGCAGTACTTC

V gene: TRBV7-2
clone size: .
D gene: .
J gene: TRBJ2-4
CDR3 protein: CASTEAGAKNIQYF
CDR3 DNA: TGTGCCAGCACAGAGGCCGGGGCCAAAAACATTCAGTACTTC

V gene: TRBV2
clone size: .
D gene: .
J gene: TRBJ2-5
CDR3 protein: CASSEARLAETQYF
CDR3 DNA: TGTGCCAGCAGTGAAGCAAGACTGGCAGAGACCCAGTACTTC

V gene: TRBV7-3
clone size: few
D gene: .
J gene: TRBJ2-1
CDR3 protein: CASSLTTLAFTGNEQFF
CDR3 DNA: TGTGCCAGCAGCTTAACTACCCTAGCTTTTACTGGGAATGAGCAGTTCTTC

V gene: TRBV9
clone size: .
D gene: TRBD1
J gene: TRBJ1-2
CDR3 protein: CASSVATNRGIGYTF
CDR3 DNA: TGTGCCAGCAGCGTAGCTACGAACAGGGGGATTGGCTACACCTTC

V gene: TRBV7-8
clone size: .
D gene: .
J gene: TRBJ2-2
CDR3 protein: CASSPTGNTGELFF
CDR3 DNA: TGTGCCAGCAGCCCTACGGGGAACACCGGGGAGCTGTTTTTT

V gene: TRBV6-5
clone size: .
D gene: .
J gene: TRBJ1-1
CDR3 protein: CASSSRGTEAFF
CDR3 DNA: TGTGCCAGCAGTTCCCGAGGCACTGAAGCTTTCTTT

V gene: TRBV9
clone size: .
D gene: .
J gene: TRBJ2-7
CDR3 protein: CASSNREGPGYEQYF
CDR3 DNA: TGTGCCAGCAGCAACAGGGAAGGACCAGGCTACGAGCAGTACTTC

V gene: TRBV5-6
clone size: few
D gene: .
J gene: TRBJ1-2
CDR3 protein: CASSSAGPYGYTF
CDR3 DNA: TGTGCCAGCAGCTCGGCAGGACCCTATGGCTACACCTTC

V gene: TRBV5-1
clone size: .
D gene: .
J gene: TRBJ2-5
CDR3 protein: CASSSDRPSIETQYF
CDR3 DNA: TGCGCCAGCAGCTCCGATCGGCCTAGTATAGAGACCCAGTACTTC

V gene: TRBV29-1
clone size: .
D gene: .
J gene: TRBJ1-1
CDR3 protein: CSVLGWTNTEAFF
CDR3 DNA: TGCAGCGTTCTGGGATGGACTAACACTGAAGCTTTCTTT

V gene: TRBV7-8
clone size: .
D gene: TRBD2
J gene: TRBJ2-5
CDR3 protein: CASSLGTSGFKQETQYF
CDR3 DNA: TGTGCCAGCAGCCTCGGGACTAGCGGTTTCAAGCAAGAGACCCAGTACTTC

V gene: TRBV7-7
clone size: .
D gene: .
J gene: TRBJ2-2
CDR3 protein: CATRDTGELFF
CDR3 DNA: TGCGCGACCAGGGACACCGGGGAGCTGTTTTTT

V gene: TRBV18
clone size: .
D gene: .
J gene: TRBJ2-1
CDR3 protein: CASSPDPGGLHEQFF
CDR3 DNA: TGTGCCAGCTCCCCCGACCCAGGGGGGTTGCATGAGCAGTTCTTC

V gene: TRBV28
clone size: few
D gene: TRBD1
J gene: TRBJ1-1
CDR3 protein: CASSPTGVGTEAFF
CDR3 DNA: TGTGCCAGCAGCCCCACAGGGGTAGGAACTGAAGCTTTCTTT

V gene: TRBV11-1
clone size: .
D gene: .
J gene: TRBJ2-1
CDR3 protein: CASSLPGSSYNEQFF
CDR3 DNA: TGTGCCAGCAGCTTACCAGGGTCATCCTACAATGAGCAGTTCTTC

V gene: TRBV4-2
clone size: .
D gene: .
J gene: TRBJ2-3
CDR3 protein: CASSQELNTQYF
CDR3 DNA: TGTGCCAGCAGCCAAGAGTTGAATACGCAGTATTTT

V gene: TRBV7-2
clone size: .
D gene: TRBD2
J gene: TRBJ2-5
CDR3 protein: CASSRAAGGQETQYF
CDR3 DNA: TGTGCCAGCAGCCGCGCAGCGGGGGGCCAAGAGACCCAGTACTTC

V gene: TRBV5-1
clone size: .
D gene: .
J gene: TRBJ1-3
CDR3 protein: CASSLAGGAGNTIYF
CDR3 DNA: TGCGCCAGCAGCTTGGCCGGCGGGGCTGGAAACACCATATATTTT

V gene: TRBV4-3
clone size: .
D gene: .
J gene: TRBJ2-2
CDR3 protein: CASSQGVAGELFF
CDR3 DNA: TGCGCCAGCAGCCAGGGGGTGGCCGGGGAGCTGTTTTTT

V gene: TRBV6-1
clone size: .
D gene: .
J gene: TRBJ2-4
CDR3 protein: CASSESNIQYF
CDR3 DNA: TGTGCCAGCAGTGAATCAAACATTCAGTACTTC

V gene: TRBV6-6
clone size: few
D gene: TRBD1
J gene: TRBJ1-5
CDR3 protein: CASSPGTGGRQPQHF
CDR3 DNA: TGTGCCAGCAGTCCCGGGACAGGGGGTAGGCAGCCCCAGCATTTT

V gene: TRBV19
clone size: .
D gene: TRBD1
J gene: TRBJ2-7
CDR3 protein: CASSIGVDRAGEQYF
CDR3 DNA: TGTGCCAGTAGTATAGGGGTGGACAGGGCGGGCGAGCAGTACTTC

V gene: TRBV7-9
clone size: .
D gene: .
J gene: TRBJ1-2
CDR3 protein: CASSSDSLEGYTF
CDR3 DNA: TGTGCCAGCAGCTCAGACAGCCTTGAGGGCTACACCTTC

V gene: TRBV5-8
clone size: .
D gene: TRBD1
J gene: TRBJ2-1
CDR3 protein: CASSLGQGTYNEQFF
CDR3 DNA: TGTGCCAGCAGCTTAGGACAGGGGACCTACAATGAGCAGTTCTTC

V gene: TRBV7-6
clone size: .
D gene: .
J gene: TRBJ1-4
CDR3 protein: CASSLGLTNEKLFF
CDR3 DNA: TGTGCCAGCAGCTTAGGCCTCACTAATGAAAAACTGTTTTTT

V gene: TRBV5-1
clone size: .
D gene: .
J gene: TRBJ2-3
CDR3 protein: CASSLAGQITDTQYF
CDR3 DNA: TGCGCCAGCAGCTTGGCCGGGCAGATCACAGATACGCAGTATTTT

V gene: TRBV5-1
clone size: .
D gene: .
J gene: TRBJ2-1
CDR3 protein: CASSLGVGSYNEQFF
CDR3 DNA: TGCGCCAGCAGCTTGGGCGTGGGCAGCTACAATGAGCAGTTCTTC

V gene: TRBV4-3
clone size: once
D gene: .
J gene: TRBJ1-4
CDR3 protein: CASSQNTNEKLFF
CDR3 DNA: TGCGCCAGCAGCCAAAATACTAATGAAAAACTGTTTTTT

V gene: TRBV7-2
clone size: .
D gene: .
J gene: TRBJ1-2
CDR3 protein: CASSLASLGGNYGYTF
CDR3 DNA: TGTGCCAGCAGCTTAGCAAGTCTGGGGGGGAACTATGGCTACACCTTC

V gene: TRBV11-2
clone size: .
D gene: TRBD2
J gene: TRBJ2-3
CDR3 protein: CASSTGGGTDTQYF
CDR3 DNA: TGTGCCAGCAGCACCGGGGGGGGAACAGATACGCAGTATTTT

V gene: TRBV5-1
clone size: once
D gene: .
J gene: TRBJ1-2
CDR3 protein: CASSPTGTAINYGYTF
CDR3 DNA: TGCGCCAGCAGTCCCACCGGGACGGCAATTAACTATGGCTACACCTTC

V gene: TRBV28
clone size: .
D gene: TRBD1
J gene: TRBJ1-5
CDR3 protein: CASGPGQVNQPQHF
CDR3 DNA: TGTGCCAGCGGCCCCGGACAGGTCAATCAGCCCCAGCATTTT